One and the same sample provided the 6 T cell receptor beta chains below, sequenced in a study of blood T cells in healthy people across ages. For the second PCR, which ran for about 7 to 11 cycles, a sample-barcoded 5' primer and a J-beta primer mix were used. TCRdb recomputed calls from the 5' RACE reads with MiXCR, one row per CDR3 protein. The sample includes about 1 million distinct CDR3 sequences, roughly a quarter of them seen just once. The sample was also reused in another study, on T cells of mothers and their children.

The sample consisted of blood. The receptors here all came from a girl aged 2-10 years in good health.

The V gene is TRBV10-2, the J gene TRBJ2-7, with 9 bases fitting TRBD2. The CDR3 length is 15 residues. V dropped 3 bases and J dropped 3; count of bases not matched to a gene: 6. In germline, CDR1 is WSHSY, CDR2 SAAADI. CDR3 DNA: TGCGCCAGCAGTGATCTAGCGGGGATACGCTACGAGCAGTACTTC. It translates to CASSDLAGIRYEQYF.

This clonotype was recorded a few times. The chain couples TRBV12-3 or TRBV12-4 to TRBJ2-1; D might be TRBD1 (6 bases). The CDR3 length is 13 residues. Trimming left V 8 bases short and J 6 bases short, with 14 bases between. CDR3 sequence reads: CASRDKRSNEQFF. The CDR3, as DNA: TGTGCCAGCCGGGACAAGAGATCCAATGAGCAGTTCTTC.

There are a few counts of this clonotype. This sequence joins TRBV29-1 and TRBJ2-7; either TRBD1 or TRBD2 may supply D (5 bases each). Matching the DNA end better, TRBJ2-1 makes the J call doubtful. The CDR3 is 12 residues long. The germline V gene has CDR1 SQVTM and CDR2 ANQGSEA. The CDR3 is CSVGSGTDEQFF. The CDR3 region has the DNA TGCAGCGTTGGTTCGGGGACGGATGAGCAGTTCTTC.

This clonotype was observed a few times. The chain recombines TRBV20-1 with TRBJ1-4, with 8 bases fitting TRBD1. The CDR3 covers 14 residues. The trim removed 6 bases at V and 0 bases at J, leaving 3 bases unmatched. CDR1 DFQATT and CDR2 SNEGSKA come from the germline V gene (reference sequence). The CDR3 DNA reads as TGCAGTGCGCCGACAGGGGCAACTAATGAAAAACTGTTTTTT. Translating gives CSAPTGATNEKLFF.

The J gene is TRBJ2-5, the V gene TRBV20-1; D is ambiguous. Trimming shortened V by 0 bases and J by 5 bases, and 10 bases separated the two germline ends. The CDR3 loop spans 13 amino acids. Germline loops: CDR1 DFQATT, CDR2 SNEGSKA (reference sequence). The CDR3 loop is CSARDWGRETQYF. In DNA form, the CDR3 reads TGCAGTGCTAGAGATTGGGGAAGGGAGACCCAGTACTTC.

On this clonotype: Compared with germline, one end of the junction differs, possibly owing to a read error. V and J are TRBV10-1 and TRBJ2-3, with 14 bases that match TRBD2. This CDR3 comprises 16 residues. CDR1 and CDR2 (germline): WNHNN, SYGVQD (reference sequence). The chain's CDR3 is CTSTGGLAGVRDTQYF. The CDR3 nucleotides are TGCACCAGCACCGGGGGACTAGCGGGAGTAAGGGATACGCAGTATTTT.